This entry describes one T cell receptor beta chain. This sample stems from a study of shared clonotypes between healthy human individuals. The method was immunoSEQ multiplex PCR; TCRdb's version includes in-frame clones alone and lacks a portion of them. Of 1 million to 1.3 million clones listed, roughly 74% were seen once; the top ten hold 0.5% to 0.65%. The receptor was isolated from a man aged 18-30 years in good health. Some clones in this sample may be carry-over from other donors' samples. Sequencing input: memory CD4+ T cells from PBMCs. Subset indicated: CD45RA-negative fraction.

This CDR3 reads CASSGGSKRNEQFF. In DNA, the CDR3 is TGCGCCAGCAGTGGGGGATCTAAGCGCAATGAGCAGTTCTTC. The chain carries TRBV10-2 and TRBJ2-1; D not resolved. CDR3 length: 14 amino acids. Germline values: CDR1 WSHSY, CDR2 SAAADI. V was clipped by 4 bases and J by 6 bases, with 13 bases between them.